This T cell receptor (beta chain) emerged from a study of T cell repertoires in MIS-A myocarditis. CDR1 and CDR2 (germline): SGHRS, YFSETQ. This CDR3 spans 13 amino acids. V trimming: 4 bases; J trimming: 6 bases; junction bases outside the gene matches: 5. There are a few counts of this clone. The method was immunoSEQ multiplex PCR; TCRdb's version includes in-frame clones alone and lacks a portion of them. The data show about 11,000 clones, with roughly 80% seen just once and approximately 28% held by the top ten. Input material: right ventricle heart tissue obtained at autopsy. This TCR was recovered from a man in his late teens or twenties with fulminant myocarditis from multisystem inflammatory syndrome in adults (MIS-A) after COVID-19. V and J are TRBV5-1 and TRBJ2-7; TRBD1 matches at 9 bases. The CDR3 nucleotides are TGCGCCAGCAGCCCCGAGACAGGGGGCGAGCAGTACTTC. It yields the protein CASSPETGGEQYF.